This T cell receptor (beta chain) was sequenced in a study of vaccination effects on CD4 cells after COVID-19. Study-level information: Post-vaccine samples followed the second dose by a median of 72 days.

Here immunoSEQ multiplex PCR was the method, and the copy in TCRdb shows in-frame clones only, minus some. The table lists about 59,000 clones, about 73% of them singletons. Remarks on this clone: Its antigen is still unknown.

Expansion with viral peptide pools was applied to antigen-specific CD4+ T cells by the ViraFEST assay prior to sequencing. Subsequent to a culture period of roughly 11 days, CD4+ T cells were isolated. Vaccination of participants consisted of two doses of either the BNT162b2 or mRNA-1273 vaccine. None of the vaccinated had previously contracted SARS-CoV-2, and their nucleocapsid antibodies tested negative. CDR1 and CDR2 (germline): SGHNT, YYREEE (reference sequence). This CDR3 spans 17 amino acids. V lost 3 bases to trimming and J lost 1 base; unmatched junction nucleotides: 9. The genes are TRBV5-4 and TRBJ2-3; 9 bases map to TRBD2. This material consisted of CD4+ T cells from PBMCs cultured with HCoV-OC43 spike peptides, taken after COVID-19 vaccination. As for subset: HCoV-OC43 spike overlapping peptide pool stimulation. This sequence was found in a human donor who received a COVID-19 vaccine. The DNA for the CDR3 is TGTGCCAGCAGCTCGTTTTTCTCTAGCGGGGGCACAGATACGCAGTATTTT. It codes for CASSSFFSSGGTDTQYF.